This T cell receptor (beta chain) was captured in a study of cytomegalovirus exposure and HLA in healthy donors. PCR used 60 Vbeta primers and 13 Jbeta primers. Data came from immunoSEQ multiplex PCR; TCRdb stores just in-frame clones and leaves some out. The table lists about 130,000 clones, 75% to 85% of them singletons, with 1% in the top ten. Trimming cost V 6 bases and J 0 bases, with 11 bases left between them. This CDR3 region has 14 residues. Germline CDR1 reads LNHNV; CDR2 reads YYDKDF (reference sequence). Sequences were obtained from PBMCs. This chain connects TRBV15 to TRBJ1-1; D gene unclear. The TCR sequence derives from a middle-aged man in good health and CMV-seronegative. CDR3 DNA sequence: TGTGCCACCAGACCCCGCGGAATGAACACTGAAGCTTTCTTT. This codes for CATRPRGMNTEAFF.